This record covers a single T cell receptor (beta chain). Because the CDR3's place on the DNA is in doubt, the DNA is left out and the CDR3 is given as listed by TCRdb. Followed over time, Seattle patients had been enrolled while infection was active. Looked up from germline, CDR1 is GTSNPN and CDR2 is SVGIG (reference sequence). The length of the CDR3 is 14 amino acids, counting both ends. Assay used: immunoSEQ multiplex PCR; TCRdb lists only in-frame clones, some missing. The sample records 130,000 or so clones, 88% being singletons. The sample belongs to a study of blood T cell repertoires in COVID-19.

What was sequenced was peripheral blood. The V call is TRBV30, the J call TRBJ2-1; the D call in the table, TRBD2, was not verified against the DNA. This clonotype originated in a human donor with COVID-19, enrolled during active disease. The donor label of this sample is uncertain. CDR3 in amino acids: CAWSVASGSPVRFF.